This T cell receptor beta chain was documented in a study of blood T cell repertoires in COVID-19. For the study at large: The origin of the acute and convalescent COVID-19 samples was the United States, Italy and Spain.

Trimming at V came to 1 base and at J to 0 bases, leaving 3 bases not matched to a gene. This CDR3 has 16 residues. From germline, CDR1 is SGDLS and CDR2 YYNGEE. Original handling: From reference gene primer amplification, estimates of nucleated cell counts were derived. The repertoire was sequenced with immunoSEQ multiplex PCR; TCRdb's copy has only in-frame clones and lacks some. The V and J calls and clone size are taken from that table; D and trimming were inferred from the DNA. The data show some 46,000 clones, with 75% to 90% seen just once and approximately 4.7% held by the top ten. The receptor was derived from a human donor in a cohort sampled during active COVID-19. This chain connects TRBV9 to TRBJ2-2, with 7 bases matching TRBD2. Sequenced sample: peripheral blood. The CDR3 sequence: CASSVTSAANTGELFF. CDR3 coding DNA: TGTGCCAGCAGCGTAACTAGCGCGGCGAACACCGGGGAGCTGTTTTTT. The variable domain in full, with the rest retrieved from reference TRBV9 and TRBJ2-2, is DSGVTQTPKHLITATGQRVTLRCSPRSGDLSVYWYQQSLDQGLQFLIQYYNGEERAKGNILERFSAQQFPDLHSELNLSSLELGDSALYFCASSVTSAANTGELFFGEGSRLTVL.